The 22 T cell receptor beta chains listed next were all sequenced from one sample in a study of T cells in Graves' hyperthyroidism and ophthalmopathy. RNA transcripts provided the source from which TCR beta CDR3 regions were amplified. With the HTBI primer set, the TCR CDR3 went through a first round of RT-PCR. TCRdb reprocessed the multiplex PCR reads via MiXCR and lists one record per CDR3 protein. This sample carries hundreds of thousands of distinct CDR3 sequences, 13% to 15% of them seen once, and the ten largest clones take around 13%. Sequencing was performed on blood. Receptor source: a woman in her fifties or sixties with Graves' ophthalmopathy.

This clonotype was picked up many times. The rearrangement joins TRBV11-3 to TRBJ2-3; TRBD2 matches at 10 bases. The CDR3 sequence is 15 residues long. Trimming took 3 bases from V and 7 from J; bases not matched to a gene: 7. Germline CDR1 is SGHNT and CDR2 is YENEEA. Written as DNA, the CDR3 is TGTGCCAGCAGCTTTGGTAGCGGGAGGTGGTATACGCAGTATTTT. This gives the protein CASSFGSGRWYTQYF.

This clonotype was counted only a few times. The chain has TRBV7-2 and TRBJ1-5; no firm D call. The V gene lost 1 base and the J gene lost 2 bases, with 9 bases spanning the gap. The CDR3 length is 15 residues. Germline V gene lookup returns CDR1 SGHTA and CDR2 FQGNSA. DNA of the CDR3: TGTGCCAGCAGCTTAGGCCGGGATGGCAATCAGCCCCAGCATTTT. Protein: CASSLGRDGNQPQHF.

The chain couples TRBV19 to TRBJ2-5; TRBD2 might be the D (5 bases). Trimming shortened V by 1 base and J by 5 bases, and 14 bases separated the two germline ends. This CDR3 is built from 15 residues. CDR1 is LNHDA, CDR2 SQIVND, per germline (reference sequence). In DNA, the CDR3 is TGTGCCAGTAGTATAGTTAGAGGGTTGGGGGAGACCCAGTACTTC. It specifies CASSIVRGLGETQYF.

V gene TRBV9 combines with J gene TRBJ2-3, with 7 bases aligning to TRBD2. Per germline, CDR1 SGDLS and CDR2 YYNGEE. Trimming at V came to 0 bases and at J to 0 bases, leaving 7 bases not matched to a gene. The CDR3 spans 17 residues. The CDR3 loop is CASSVGGSTSSTDTQYF. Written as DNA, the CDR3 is TGTGCCAGCAGCGTAGGCGGGAGTACCTCTAGCACAGATACGCAGTATTTT.

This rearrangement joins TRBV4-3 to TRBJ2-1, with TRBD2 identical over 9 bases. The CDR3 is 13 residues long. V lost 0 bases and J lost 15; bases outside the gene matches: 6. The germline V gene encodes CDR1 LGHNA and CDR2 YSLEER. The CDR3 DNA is TGCGCCAGCAGCCAAGAGGTTAGCGGGAGTATGTTCTTC. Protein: CASSQEVSGSMFF.

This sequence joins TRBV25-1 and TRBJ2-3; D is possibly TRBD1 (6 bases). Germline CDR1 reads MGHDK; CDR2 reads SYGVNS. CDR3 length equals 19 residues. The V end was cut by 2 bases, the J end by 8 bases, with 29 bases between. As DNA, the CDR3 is TGTGCCAGCAGTGAAGGGGGCGTTTCGAGCAGAGGAGGTTTTGGTACGCAGTATTTT. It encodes CASSEGGVSSRGGFGTQYF.

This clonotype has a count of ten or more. The CDR3 DNA is TGTGCCAGCAGTGTTAGCGGGGCTAGCACAGATACGCAGTATTTT. Translation: CASSVSGASTDTQYF. The chain recombines TRBV2 with TRBJ2-3, with 8 bases aligning to TRBD2. Germline V gene data show CDR1 as SNHLY and CDR2 as FYNNEI. The V gene end was trimmed by 4 bases and the J gene end by 0 bases; junction bases not matched to a gene: 3. The CDR3 runs 15 residues.

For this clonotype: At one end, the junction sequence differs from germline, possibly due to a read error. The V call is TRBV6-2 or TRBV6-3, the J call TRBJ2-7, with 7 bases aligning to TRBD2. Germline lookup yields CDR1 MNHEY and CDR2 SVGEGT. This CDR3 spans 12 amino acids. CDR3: CAGRDYTYEQYF. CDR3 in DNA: TGTGCCGGCAGGGACTACACCTACGAGCAGTACTTC.

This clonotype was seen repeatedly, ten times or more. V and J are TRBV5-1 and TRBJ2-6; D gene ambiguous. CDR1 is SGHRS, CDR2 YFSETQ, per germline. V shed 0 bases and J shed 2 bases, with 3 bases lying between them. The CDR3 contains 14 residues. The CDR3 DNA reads TGCGCCAGCAGCTTGGACACTGGGGCCAACGTCCTGACTTTC. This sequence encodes CASSLDTGANVLTF.

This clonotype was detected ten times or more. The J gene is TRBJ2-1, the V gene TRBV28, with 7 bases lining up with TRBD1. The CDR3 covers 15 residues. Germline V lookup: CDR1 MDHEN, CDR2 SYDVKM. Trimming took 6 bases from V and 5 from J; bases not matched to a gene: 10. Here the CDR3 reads CASSPTGWEHNEQFF. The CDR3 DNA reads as TGTGCCAGCAGCCCGACAGGGTGGGAGCACAATGAGCAGTTCTTC.

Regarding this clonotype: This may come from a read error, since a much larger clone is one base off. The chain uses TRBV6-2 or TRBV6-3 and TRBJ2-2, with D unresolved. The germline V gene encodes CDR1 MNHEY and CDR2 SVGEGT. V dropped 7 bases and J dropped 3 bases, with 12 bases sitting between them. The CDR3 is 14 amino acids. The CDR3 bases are TGTGCCAGCAAGAGGAACGCGTACACCGGGGAGCTGTTTTTT. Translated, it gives CASKRNAYTGELFF.

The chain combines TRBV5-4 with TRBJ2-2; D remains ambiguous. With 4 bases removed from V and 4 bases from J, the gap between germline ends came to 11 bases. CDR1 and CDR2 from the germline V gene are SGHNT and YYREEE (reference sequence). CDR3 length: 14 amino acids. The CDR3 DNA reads TGTGCCAGCAGCCCACCTCGGGCCACCGGGGAGCTGTTTTTT. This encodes CASSPPRATGELFF.

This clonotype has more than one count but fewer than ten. For the CDR3, the DNA is TGTGCCAGCAGCTTGAATCAGGGTTGGGACAATGAGCAGTTCTTC. Protein product: CASSLNQGWDNEQFF. This chain connects TRBV7-2 to TRBJ2-1, with a possible D match to TRBD1 (5 bases). The CDR3 loop spans 15 amino acids. Germline assignment: CDR1 SGHTA and CDR2 FQGNSA. Trimming removed 3 bases from V and 5 bases from J, with 14 bases in between.

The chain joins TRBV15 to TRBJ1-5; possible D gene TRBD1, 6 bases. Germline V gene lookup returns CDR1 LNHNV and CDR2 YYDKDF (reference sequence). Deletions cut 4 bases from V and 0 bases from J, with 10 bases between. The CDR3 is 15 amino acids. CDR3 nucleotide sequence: TGTGCCACCAGCAAGGGGGGGGCTAGCAATCAGCCCCAGCATTTT. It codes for CATSKGGASNQPQHF.

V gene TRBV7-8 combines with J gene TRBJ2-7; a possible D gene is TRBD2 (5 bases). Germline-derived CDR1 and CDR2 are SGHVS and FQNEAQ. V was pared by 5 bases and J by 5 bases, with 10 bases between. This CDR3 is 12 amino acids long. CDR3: CASSLKRDEQYF. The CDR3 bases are TGTGCCAGCAGCCTTAAGAGGGACGAGCAGTACTTC.

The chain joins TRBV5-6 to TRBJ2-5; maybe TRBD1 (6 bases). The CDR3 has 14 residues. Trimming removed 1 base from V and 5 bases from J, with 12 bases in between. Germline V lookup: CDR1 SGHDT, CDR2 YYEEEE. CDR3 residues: CASSLTQGRETQYF. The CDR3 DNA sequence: TGTGCCAGCAGCTTGACCCAGGGGCGCGAGACCCAGTACTTC.

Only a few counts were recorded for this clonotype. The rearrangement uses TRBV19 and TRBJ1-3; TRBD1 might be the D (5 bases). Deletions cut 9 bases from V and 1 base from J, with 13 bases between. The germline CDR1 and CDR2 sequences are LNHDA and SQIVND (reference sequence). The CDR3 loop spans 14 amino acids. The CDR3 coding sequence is TGTGCCAGCAGCATCGGGGGTTCTGGAAACACCATATATTTT. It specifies CASSIGGSGNTIYF. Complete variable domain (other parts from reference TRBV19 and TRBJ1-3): DGGITQSPKYLFRKEGQNVTLSCEQNLNHDAMYWYRQDPGQGLRLIYYSQIVNDFQKGDIAEGYSVSREKKESFPLTVTSAQKNPTAFYLCASSIGGSGNTIYFGEGSWLTVV.

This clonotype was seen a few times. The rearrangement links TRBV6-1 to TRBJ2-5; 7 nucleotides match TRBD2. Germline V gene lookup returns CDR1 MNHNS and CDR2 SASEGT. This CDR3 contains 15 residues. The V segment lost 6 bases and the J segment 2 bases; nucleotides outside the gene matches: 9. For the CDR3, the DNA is TGTGCCAGCAGAGCTCGCGGGAGCTATCAAGAGACCCAGTACTTC. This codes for CASRARGSYQETQYF.

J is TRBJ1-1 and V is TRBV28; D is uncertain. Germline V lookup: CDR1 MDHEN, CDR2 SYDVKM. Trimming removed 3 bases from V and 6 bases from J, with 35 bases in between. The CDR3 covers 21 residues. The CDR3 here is CASSFIRTSGRASTGVPEAFF. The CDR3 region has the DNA TGTGCCAGCAGTTTTATTCGGACTAGCGGGAGGGCCAGCACCGGGGTCCCTGAAGCTTTCTTT.

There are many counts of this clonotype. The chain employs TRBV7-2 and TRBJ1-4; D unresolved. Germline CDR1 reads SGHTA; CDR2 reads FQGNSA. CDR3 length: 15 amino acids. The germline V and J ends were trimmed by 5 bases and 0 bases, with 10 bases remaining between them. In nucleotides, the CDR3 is TGTGCCAGCAGCCCCCAGTCAACAACTAATGAAAAACTGTTTTTT. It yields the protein CASSPQSTTNEKLFF.

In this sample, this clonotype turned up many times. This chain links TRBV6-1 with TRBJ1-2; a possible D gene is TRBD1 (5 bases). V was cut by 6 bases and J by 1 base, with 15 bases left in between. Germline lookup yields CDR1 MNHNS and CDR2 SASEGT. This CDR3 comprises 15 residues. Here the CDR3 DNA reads TGTGCCAGCAGCCTATTGGCAGGGAGTAACTATGGCTACACCTTC. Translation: CASSLLAGSNYGYTF.

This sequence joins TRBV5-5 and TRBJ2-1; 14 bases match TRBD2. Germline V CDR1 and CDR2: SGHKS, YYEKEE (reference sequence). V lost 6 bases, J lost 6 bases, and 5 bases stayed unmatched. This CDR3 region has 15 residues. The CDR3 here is CASTLTSGRGNEQFF. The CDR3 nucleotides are TGTGCCAGCACCCTGACTAGCGGGAGGGGCAATGAGCAGTTCTTC.